A single sample is the source of the 32 T cell receptor beta chains below, sequenced in a study of blood T cell repertoires in COVID-19. Profiled with immunoSEQ multiplex PCR; TCRdb holds only in-frame clones, not every one. The data hold roughly 120,000 clones, with approximately 80% observed a single time. Sequencing was done on a sample of peripheral blood. These receptors were collected from a woman aged 40 to 50 with acute or convalescent COVID-19.

The CDR3 reads CASSDLGLGEVQYF. In DNA form, the CDR3 reads TGTGCCAGCAGTGATCTCGGTTTAGGGGAGGTGCAGTACTTC. The chain is built from TRBV6-1 and TRBJ2-7, with D possibly TRBD2 on 6 matching bases. Trimming cost V 3 bases and J 9 bases, with 18 bases left between them. The CDR3 spans 14 residues. Germline values: CDR1 MNHNS, CDR2 SASEGT.

J is TRBJ1-2 and V is TRBV6-5; D is perhaps TRBD1 (5 bases). The CDR3 is made up of 14 amino acids. V was cut by 2 bases and J by 4 bases, with 11 bases left in between. Germline V CDR1 and CDR2: MNHEY, SVGAGI. The CDR3 sequence is CASSYQQGSYGYTF. The CDR3 region has the DNA TGTGCCAGCAGTTACCAGCAGGGTTCCTATGGCTACACCTTC.

The V call is TRBV12-3 or TRBV12-4, the J call TRBJ1-1, with 10 nucleotides matching TRBD1. The CDR3 length is 13 residues. V trimming: 6 bases; J trimming: 3 bases; junction bases outside the gene matches: 1. The CDR3 region is CASRTGGYTEAFF. CDR3 sequence (DNA): TGTGCCAGCAGGACAGGGGGCTACACTGAAGCTTTCTTT.

V is TRBV19 and J is TRBJ2-7, with 7 nucleotides matching TRBD1. The CDR3 is made up of 16 amino acids. Per germline, CDR1 LNHDA and CDR2 SQIVND (reference sequence). The V segment lost 3 bases and the J segment 3 bases; nucleotides outside the gene matches: 11. The CDR3: CASSIRGWDSNYEQYF. The CDR3 DNA reads TGTGCCAGTAGTATCAGGGGTTGGGACAGTAACTACGAGCAGTACTTC.

The chain combines TRBV19 with TRBJ1-5, with D possibly being TRBD1 (6 bases). The CDR3 totals 14 residues. V was shortened by 4 bases and J by 7 bases, with 14 bases between the two germline ends. The germline V gene encodes CDR1 LNHDA and CDR2 SQIVND (reference sequence). CDR3 in DNA: TGTGCCAGTAGTAAACAGGGTACGGGGCAGCCCCAGCATTTT. Translating gives CASSKQGTGQPQHF.

Only a few counts were recorded for this clone. The CDR3 bases are TGTGCCAGTAGTATCAGGGGACAGGGGGGCCAGCCCCAGCATTTT. It encodes CASSIRGQGGQPQHF. The rearrangement links TRBV19 to TRBJ1-5, with 11 bases fitting TRBD1. The germline gives CDR1 LNHDA, CDR2 SQIVND (reference sequence). V shed 3 bases and J 7 bases; nucleotides not matched to a gene: 5. The CDR3 is 15 amino acids.

This sequence joins TRBV4-1 and TRBJ1-1; no clear D. This CDR3 region has 14 residues. The germline V gene has CDR1 MGHRA and CDR2 YSYEKL. V lost 4 bases to trimming and J lost 5 bases, with 14 bases between them. The CDR3 loop is CASSPPEGSTEAFF. The CDR3 nucleotides read TGCGCCAGCAGCCCGCCGGAGGGCTCTACTGAAGCTTTCTTT.

The CDR3 DNA follows: TGTGCCAGTAGACAGGGTAACACTAATGAAAAACTGTTTTTT. This gives the protein CASRQGNTNEKLFF. This chain connects TRBV19 to TRBJ1-4; tentative D call: TRBD1 (6 bases). CDR3 length: 14 residues. The germline V and J ends were trimmed by 6 bases and 2 bases, with 10 bases remaining between them. Germline CDR1 is LNHDA and CDR2 is SQIVND (reference sequence).

The chain couples TRBV9 to TRBJ2-1; 9 bases line up with TRBD1. With 4 bases clipped from V and 5 bases from J, the junction kept 7 bases outside the gene matches. Germline CDR1 is SGDLS and CDR2 is YYNGEE. This CDR3 is 15 amino acids long. The CDR3 DNA is TGTGCCAGCAGCCAAAGGACAGGGGCAAACAATGAGCAGTTCTTC. Its translation: CASSQRTGANNEQFF.

V and J are TRBV12-3 or TRBV12-4 and TRBJ2-7, with D perhaps TRBD1 (6 bases). There are 13 residues in the CDR3. Trimming took 5 bases from V and 3 from J, leaving 11 bases between them. The CDR3 reads CASSMTGIYEQYF. The CDR3 nucleotides read TGTGCCAGCAGTATGACAGGTATCTACGAGCAGTACTTC.

The rearrangement joins TRBV30 to TRBJ1-1; maybe TRBD1 (5 bases). Trimming removed 3 bases at V and 11 bases at J, with 22 bases between. Germline V gene data show CDR1 as GTSNPN and CDR2 as SVGIG (reference sequence). CDR3 size: 14 residues. CDR3 in amino acids: CAWRRRGWLDSAFF. The CDR3, as DNA: TGTGCCTGGAGGAGGAGGGGCTGGTTGGACTCGGCTTTCTTT.

The V and J genes are TRBV28 and TRBJ2-7, with 7 bases that match TRBD2. CDR1 is MDHEN, CDR2 SYDVKM, per germline. V shed 7 bases and J 6 bases; nucleotides not matched to a gene: 15. This CDR3 is 15 amino acids long. The CDR3 coding sequence is TGTGCCAGCACCCCGGGGAGGGGCTCCGGGGCCGAGCAGTACTTC. Translated, it gives CASTPGRGSGAEQYF.

V is TRBV28 and J is TRBJ1-3; a possible D gene is TRBD1 (6 bases). V lost 7 bases and J lost 0, with 10 bases in between. This CDR3 region has 14 residues. CDR1 is MDHEN and CDR2 is SYDVKM in the germline V gene. CDR3 sequence: CASKTGSSGNTIYF. The CDR3 bases are TGTGCCAGCAAGACAGGTTCCTCTGGAAACACCATATATTTT.

V usage is TRBV7-9 and J usage is TRBJ1-2, with D uncertain. Trimming took off 4 bases at V and 2 bases at J, with 11 bases between the two ends. This CDR3 is 14 amino acids long. CDR1 is SEHNR and CDR2 is FQNEAQ in the germline V gene (reference sequence). This CDR3 is CASSSPGSNYGYTF. In DNA, the CDR3 is TGTGCCAGCAGCTCCCCGGGGTCAAACTATGGCTACACCTTC.

V and J are TRBV6-5 and TRBJ1-2; D might be TRBD1 (5 bases). Trimming shortened V by 3 bases and J by 7 bases, and 15 bases separated the two germline ends. Germline V gene lookup returns CDR1 MNHEY and CDR2 SVGAGI. There are 14 residues in the CDR3. The CDR3 is CASSYVSGFGGYTF. The CDR3, as DNA: TGTGCCAGCAGTTATGTTTCAGGGTTCGGTGGCTACACCTTC.

This clone was counted a few times. The chain recombines TRBV15 with TRBJ1-1; 7 bases are a match to TRBD1. The CDR3 covers 15 residues. V was clipped by 1 base and J by 2 bases; unmatched bases: 4. Germline V gene sequence: CDR1 LNHNV, CDR2 YYDKDF (reference sequence). The CDR3: CATSRGRTGNTEAFF. DNA of the CDR3: TGTGCCACCAGCAGAGGTCGGACAGGAAACACTGAAGCTTTCTTT.

The chain has TRBV7-3 and TRBJ2-2; D is unresolved. Germline-derived CDR1 and CDR2 are SGHTA and FQGTGA. V was pared by 5 bases and J by 7 bases, with 14 bases between. CDR3 length: 14 amino acids. CDR3 coding DNA: TGTGCCAGCAGCCCAACCGTCAGGCACGGGGAGCTGTTTTTT. This translates into CASSPTVRHGELFF.

V and J are TRBV7-2 and TRBJ2-7; 11 positions agree with TRBD2. Germline V gene sequence: CDR1 SGHTA, CDR2 FQGNSA. The CDR3 runs to 15 residues. V trimming: 5 bases; J trimming: 7 bases; junction bases outside the gene matches: 10. The CDR3, as DNA: TGTGCCAGCAGCGCCATAGCGGGGGGGCGACTTGAGCAGTACTTC. Translation gives CASSAIAGGRLEQYF. The full variable domain, completed using reference TRBV7-2 and TRBJ2-7, is GAGVSQSPSNKVTEKGKDVELRCDPISGHTALYWYRQSLGQGLEFLIYFQGNSAPDKSGLPSDRFSAERTGGSVSTLTIQRTQQEDSAVYLCASSAIAGGRLEQYFGPGTRLTVT.

The rearrangement uses TRBV9 and TRBJ2-5; 16 bases agree with TRBD2. In germline, CDR1 is SGDLS, CDR2 YYNGEE. The CDR3 consists of 17 residues. The J segment lost 3 bases and the V segment lost 0 bases, leaving 2 bases of the junction unmatched. Here the CDR3 reads CASSVVGLAGGEETQYF. The CDR3, as DNA: TGTGCCAGCAGCGTAGTGGGACTAGCGGGGGGGGAAGAGACCCAGTACTTC.

V gene TRBV5-4 combines with J gene TRBJ1-4; TRBD1 is a possible D gene (5 bases). Trimming cost V 4 bases and J 7 bases, with 17 bases left between them. The CDR3 covers 15 residues. CDR1 is SGHNT and CDR2 is YYREEE in the germline V gene (reference sequence). Here the CDR3 reads CASSLGRGSSEKLFF. The CDR3 DNA reads as TGTGCCAGCAGCCTGGGGCGGGGATCGAGTGAAAAACTGTTTTTT.

The genes are TRBV24-1 and TRBJ1-2; tentatively, D is TRBD1 (6 bases). V lost 0 bases to trimming and J lost 1 base, with 8 bases between them. The CDR3 runs 15 residues. Germline V gives CDR1 KGHDR, CDR2 SFDVKD. The CDR3 reads CATSDLRQDNYGYTF. The DNA for the CDR3 is TGTGCCACCAGTGATTTGAGACAGGATAACTATGGCTACACCTTC.

The chain couples TRBV5-8 to TRBJ2-7, with 7 bases lining up with TRBD1. V shed 0 bases, J shed 2 bases, and the junction held 5 bases outside the gene matches. Germline values: CDR1 SGHTS, CDR2 YDEGEE. This CDR3 comprises 15 residues. The CDR3 region has the DNA TGTGCCAGCAGCTTGGGGCGTGGACAGGCCTACGAGCAGTACTTC. Translation gives CASSLGRGQAYEQYF.

V is TRBV7-6 and J is TRBJ2-2; 9 positions match TRBD2. The CDR3 is made up of 16 amino acids. Germline values: CDR1 SGHVS, CDR2 FNYEAQ. J lost 4 bases, V lost 4 bases, and 7 bases had no gene match. The CDR3, as DNA: TGTGCCAGCAGCTCGTCGGTGCGGGGGGGCACCGGGGAGCTGTTTTTT. This gives the protein CASSSSVRGGTGELFF.

This clone turned up a few times. The genes are TRBV6-5 and TRBJ1-5, with 7 nucleotides matching TRBD1. The CDR3 is 13 residues long. Trimming removed 10 bases from V and 3 bases from J; junction bases left unmatched: 6. The germline gives CDR1 MNHEY, CDR2 SVGAGI. The CDR3 DNA reads as TGTGCCACCTCGGACAGGATCAATCAGCCCCAGCATTTT. Protein sequence: CATSDRINQPQHF.

The rearrangement joins TRBV29-1 to TRBJ1-1; D gene unclear. The germline V and J ends were trimmed by 7 bases and 3 bases, with 15 bases remaining between them. The germline V gene has CDR1 SQVTM and CDR2 ANQGSEA. The CDR3 totals 13 residues. In DNA, the CDR3 is TGCAGCGCCCGACGGAGCGGCGACACTGAAGCTTTCTTT. Protein product: CSARRSGDTEAFF.

The chain joins TRBV11-2 to TRBJ1-1, with 9 bases aligning to TRBD1. This CDR3 contains 14 residues. The V gene end was trimmed by 4 bases and the J gene end by 4 bases; junction bases not matched to a gene: 4. Germline V gene data show CDR1 as SGHAT and CDR2 as FQNNGV. CDR3 sequence reads: CASSWTGVVTEAFF. In DNA form, the CDR3 reads TGTGCCAGCAGCTGGACAGGGGTGGTCACTGAAGCTTTCTTT. Supplemented by reference TRBV11-2 and TRBJ1-1, the full variable domain reads EAGVAQSPRYKIIEKRQSVAFWCNPISGHATLYWYQQILGQGPKLLIQFQNNGVVDDSQLPKDRFSAERLKGVDSTLKIQPAKLEDSAVYLCASSWTGVVTEAFFGQGTRLTVV.

The rearrangement uses TRBV27 and TRBJ1-2, with D perhaps matching TRBD1 (5 bases). This CDR3 region has 13 residues. V was trimmed by 7 bases and J by 6 bases, leaving 15 bases between them. The germline V gene encodes CDR1 MNHEY and CDR2 SMNVEV (reference sequence). CDR3 coding DNA: TGTGCCAGCAATGGGGGGTGGCTCGATGGCTACACCTTC. Protein sequence: CASNGGWLDGYTF.

The chain uses TRBV6-5 and TRBJ1-2; TRBD1 matches 10 bases. V was pared by 0 bases and J by 3 bases, with 1 base of the junction left unmatched. CDR1 is MNHEY and CDR2 is SVGAGI in the germline V gene. The CDR3 sequence is 15 residues long. The CDR3 region is CASSYSTGGDYGYTF. The DNA for the CDR3 is TGTGCCAGCAGTTACTCGACAGGGGGCGACTATGGCTACACCTTC.

This chain connects TRBV6-5 to TRBJ2-7, with 9 bases that match TRBD2. Germline V gene lookup returns CDR1 MNHEY and CDR2 SVGAGI. The CDR3 totals 14 residues. V was clipped by 7 bases and J by 5 bases; unmatched bases: 9. In DNA form, the CDR3 reads TGTGCCAGCACCGGGCGGGGGGGTTTTGACGAGCAGTACTTC. This encodes CASTGRGGFDEQYF.

This chain joins TRBV12-3 or TRBV12-4 and TRBJ1-2; a possible D gene is TRBD1 (6 bases). CDR3 length: 12 residues. Between the trimmed V and J ends, which lost 5 bases and 8 bases, there was a span of 12 bases. For the CDR3, the DNA is TGTGCCAGCAGTCGGACAGAACGGGGCTACACCTTC. It yields the protein CASSRTERGYTF.

This clone was found once. The chain employs TRBV5-4 and TRBJ1-6, with 7 bases matching TRBD1. The germline CDR1 and CDR2 sequences are SGHNT and YYREEE (reference sequence). The CDR3 sequence is 13 residues long. V was pared by 4 bases and J by 7 bases, with 2 bases of the junction left unmatched. The DNA for the CDR3 is TGTGCCAGCAGCCCACAGGGGAATTCACCCCTCCACTTT. This codes for CASSPQGNSPLHF.

This chain uses TRBV18 with TRBJ1-2; D is perhaps TRBD1 (6 bases). Trimming stripped 2 bases from V and 3 bases from J, with 10 bases between. CDR1 KGHSH and CDR2 LQKENI come from the germline V gene. The length of the CDR3 is 14 residues. In nucleotides, the CDR3 is TGTGCCAGCTCACCAGACAGGACATACTATGGCTACACCTTC. As protein: CASSPDRTYYGYTF.